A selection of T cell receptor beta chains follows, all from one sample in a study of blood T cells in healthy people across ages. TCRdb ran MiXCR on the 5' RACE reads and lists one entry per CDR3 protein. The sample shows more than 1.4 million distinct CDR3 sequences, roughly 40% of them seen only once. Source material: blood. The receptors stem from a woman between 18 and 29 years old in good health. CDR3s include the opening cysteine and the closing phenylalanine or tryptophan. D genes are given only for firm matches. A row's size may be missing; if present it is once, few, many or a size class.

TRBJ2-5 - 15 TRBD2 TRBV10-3 TGTGCCATCAGCTCTAGCGGGAGCCCGGGGAAGACCCAGTACTTC CAISSSGSPGKTQYF
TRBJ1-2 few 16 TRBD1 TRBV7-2 TGTGCCAGCAGCTTAGGCTTGACAGGGGGCAACTATGGCTACACCTTC CASSLGLTGGNYGYTF
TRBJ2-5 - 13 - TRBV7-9 TGTGCCAGCAGCCCAACCTCACAAGGGGGCCAGTACTTC CASSPTSQGGQYF
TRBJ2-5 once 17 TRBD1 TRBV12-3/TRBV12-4 TGTGCCAGCAGCCGAGCCCCACAGGGGGTCGCTTACAATGAGCAGTACTTC CASSRAPQGVAYNEQYF
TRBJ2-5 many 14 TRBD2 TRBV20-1 TGCAGTGCTAGACTAGCGGGAGCTGCGGAGACCCAGTACTTC CSARLAGAAETQYF
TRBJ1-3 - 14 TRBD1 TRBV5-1 TGCGCCAGCAGCTTGGGACAGGGGGCGGACACCATATATTTT CASSLGQGADTIYF
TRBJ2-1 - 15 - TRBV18 TGTGCCAGCTCCCTCATAGCGGTAGGCTACAATGAGCAGTTCTTC CASSLIAVGYNEQFF
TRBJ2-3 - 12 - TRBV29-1 TGCAGCGGCGGAGACCCCACAGATACGCAGTATTTT CSGGDPTDTQYF
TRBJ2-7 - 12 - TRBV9 TGTGCCAGCAGTGAAGAGTTGGGCGAGCAGTACTTC CASSEELGEQYF
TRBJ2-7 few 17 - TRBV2 TGTGCCAGCAGTGGCCCCGGCGGAGCGGCAATCTCCTACGAGCAGTACTTC CASSGPGGAAISYEQYF
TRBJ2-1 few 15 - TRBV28 TGTGCCAGCAGTTTGGTTGCGTACTCCTACAATGAGCAGTTCTTC CASSLVAYSYNEQFF
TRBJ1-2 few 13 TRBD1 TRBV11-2 TGTGCCAGCAGCCCGGACAGGGAAGGCGGCTACACCTTC CASSPDREGGYTF
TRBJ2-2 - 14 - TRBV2 TGTGCCAGCAGCCTCCCAGCGGACACCGGGGAGCTGTTTTTT CASSLPADTGELFF
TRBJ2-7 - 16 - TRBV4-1 TGCGCCAGCAGCCAAGTTGGGGGGAAGGTCACGAATGAGCAGTACTTC CASSQVGGKVTNEQYF
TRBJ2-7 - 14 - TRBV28 TGTGCCAGCAGTTTGTTCCAGTTGGCCTACGAGCAGTACTTC CASSLFQLAYEQYF
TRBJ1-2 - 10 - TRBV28 TGTGCCGCAGCGGACTATGGCTACACCTTC CAAADYGYTF
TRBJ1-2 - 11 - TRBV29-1 TGCAGCGTTGGGGCTGACTATGGCTACACCTTC CSVGADYGYTF
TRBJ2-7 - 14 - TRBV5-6 TGTGCCAGCAGCTTCGAGGCTGTATCCTACGAGCAGTACTTC CASSFEAVSYEQYF
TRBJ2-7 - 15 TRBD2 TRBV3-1 TGTGCCAGCAGCCAAGCCGGACTAGCGGGAGCATTGCAGTACTTC CASSQAGLAGALQYF
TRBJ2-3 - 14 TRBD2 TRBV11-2 TGTGCCAGCAGCTCGACTAGCGGGGGTTGGGTGCAGTATTTT CASSSTSGGWVQYF
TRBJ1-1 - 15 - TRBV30 TGTGCCTGGAGCCGCTCCGGGGGGTCCAACACTGAAGCTTTCTTT CAWSRSGGSNTEAFF
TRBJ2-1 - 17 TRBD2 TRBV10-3 TGTGCCATCATCACGGGAGGTGGTGAGCGCGGGGCCAATGAGCAGTTCTTC CAIITGGGERGANEQFF
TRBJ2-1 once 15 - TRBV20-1 TGCAGTGCCAAAACCGGGACGGACTCCTACAATGAGCAGTTCTTC CSAKTGTDSYNEQFF
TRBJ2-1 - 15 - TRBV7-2 TGTGCCAGCAGCTGTTACCAGCTGGCGCTCCATGAGCAGTTCTTC CASSCYQLALHEQFF
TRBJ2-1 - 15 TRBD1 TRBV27 TGTGCCAGCAGTCATGGACAGGGGCGGGTTAATGAGCAGTTCTTC CASSHGQGRVNEQFF
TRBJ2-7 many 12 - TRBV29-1 TGCAGCGCAAATTTCGGGGCCAACGAGCAGTACTTC CSANFGANEQYF
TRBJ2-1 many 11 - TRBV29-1 TGCAGCGTTGGGTGGTCGCGTGAGCAGTTCTTC CSVGWSREQFF
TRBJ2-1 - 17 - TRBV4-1 TGCGCCAGCAGCCAAGGCCCGGTGACTAGCTCCTACAATGAGCAGTTCTTC CASSQGPVTSSYNEQFF
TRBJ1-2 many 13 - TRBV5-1 TGTGCCAGCAGTCCCGAGGGAAACTATGGCTACACCTTC CASSPEGNYGYTF
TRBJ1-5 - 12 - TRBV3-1 TGTGCCAGCAGCCCGGGGGGTCTGCCCCAGCATTTT CASSPGGLPQHF
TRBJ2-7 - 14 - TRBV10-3 TGTGCCGTCCTCGAACGGGGCTCGGGATACGAGCAGTACTTC CAVLERGSGYEQYF
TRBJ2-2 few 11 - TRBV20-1 TGCGCGTTCTTAGGCGCCGGGGAGCTGTTTTTT CAFLGAGELFF
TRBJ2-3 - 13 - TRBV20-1 TGCAGTGCAGAGGGGCGAAGGGCAGATACGCAGTATTTT CSAEGRRADTQYF
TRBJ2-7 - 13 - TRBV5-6 TGTGCCAGCAGCTTGGTACAGAGCCACGAGCAGTACTTC CASSLVQSHEQYF